This is a list of T cell receptor beta chains from one sample in a study of CD8+CD57+ T cells in acquired aplastic anemia. Using its own MiXCR run on the reads, TCRdb lists one record per CDR3 protein. Of over 150,000 distinct CDR3 sequences in the sample, about 70% were seen once. Sequencing input: sorted CD4+, CD8+, or CD8+CD57+ T cells (not recorded which) from PBMCs. These TCRs come from a human donor with aplastic anemia. Each CDR3 is given with its conserved first and last residue. D genes are given only for firm matches. Expanded clones are given a class, and other clones once, few, many or no size at all.

j_call | cdr3_length | v_call | d_call | clone_size | cdr3_aa | cdr3_nt
TRBJ2-1 | 14 | TRBV19 | TRBD1 | NA | CASSMGTGSYEQFF | TGTGCCAGTAGTATGGGGACAGGGTCGTATGAGCAGTTCTTC
TRBJ2-7 | 15 | TRBV5-1 | TRBD1 | NA | CASSLRQGAPDEQYF | TGCGCCAGCAGCTTAAGACAGGGGGCTCCAGATGAGCAGTACTTC
TRBJ2-5 | 14 | TRBV7-3 | NA | NA | CASSPEGLGETQYF | TGTGCCAGCAGCCCGGAGGGGCTTGGAGAGACCCAGTACTTC
TRBJ2-3 | 13 | TRBV20-1 | NA | NA | CSLPREAADTQYF | TGCAGCCTGCCTAGGGAGGCAGCAGATACGCAGTATTTT
TRBJ2-7 | 12 | TRBV20-1 | TRBD1 | NA | CSARQGGYEQYF | TGCAGTGCCCGACAGGGCGGCTACGAGCAGTACTTC
TRBJ2-7 | 17 | TRBV7-8 | TRBD1 | few | CASSLAPGQGFNNEQYF | TGTGCCAGCAGCTTAGCGCCGGGACAGGGGTTCAACAACGAGCAGTACTTC
TRBJ2-5 | 13 | TRBV5-1 | NA | NA | CASSSYPGVTQYF | TGCGCCAGCAGCTCTTATCCGGGGGTGACCCAGTACTTC
TRBJ2-1 | 15 | TRBV20-1 | TRBD2 | NA | CSARPGLAGVGEQFF | TGCAGTGCTAGGCCGGGACTAGCGGGAGTCGGGGAGCAGTTCTTC
TRBJ2-7 | 13 | TRBV20-1 | NA | NA | CSARDPKGYAQYF | TGCAGTGCTAGAGACCCCAAAGGGTACGCGCAGTACTTC
TRBJ1-5 | 17 | TRBV5-1 | NA | NA | CASSQEIETTWNQPQHF | TGCGCCAGCAGCCAAGAAATCGAGACAACCTGGAATCAGCCCCAGCATTTT
TRBJ1-4 | 13 | TRBV7-9 | TRBD1 | NA | CASSREGQEKLFF | TGTGCCAGCAGCCGAGAGGGACAGGAAAAACTGTTTTTT
TRBJ2-7 | 15 | TRBV19 | TRBD2 | NA | CASSRSGSSTYEQYF | TGTGCCAGTAGTAGAAGCGGGAGTTCCACCTACGAGCAGTACTTC
TRBJ2-3 | 14 | TRBV24-1 | TRBD2 | NA | CAASVGLASDTQYF | TGTGCCGCCAGTGTAGGACTAGCATCGGATACGCAGTATTTT